This TCR beta chain comes out of a study of CD8+ T cells in alopecia areata. The CDR3 contains 13 residues. Looked up from germline, CDR1 is SQVTM and CDR2 is ANQGSEA. Trimming pared 6 bases from V and 8 bases from J, leaving 19 bases between. As part of sample collection, lesional scalp punch biopsies and peripheral blood were taken from alopecia areata patients. cDNA serving as the sequencing template came from extracted, reverse transcribed RNA. This table comes from immunoSEQ multiplex PCR, and its TCRdb copy is limited to in-frame clones, with some not included. The sample comprises 100,000 to 150,000 clones, 35% to 40% of which are singletons, and roughly 3.3% rests with the top ten.

The sequence derives from a human donor with alopecia areata. The chain is built from TRBV29-1 and TRBJ1-2, with unresolved D. Sequencing was done on a sample of CD4+ T cells sorted from blood. The CDR3 DNA reads as TGCAGCGTGTGGACGGTTCTAGAAAGCGGCTACACCTTC. This sequence encodes CSVWTVLESGYTF.